This T cell receptor (beta chain) stems from a study of shared clonotypes between healthy human individuals. Study findings and constraints: Naive CD4 clonotypes were shared across a handful of donors at 4% to 5%.

Under the authors' procedure: Junction-only immunoSEQ data arrived without quality scores, meaning filtering differed. Sequencing was performed with immunoSEQ multiplex PCR; in TCRdb, only in-frame clones are kept and a portion is missing. V, J and clone size are taken as reported in that table, and D and trimming were inferred from the DNA itself. The data show roughly 2 million clones, 85% to 95% seen once. This clone was found a few times. Antigen: not known. The germline V gene encodes CDR1 SGDLS and CDR2 YYNGEE. The CDR3 has 17 amino acids. With V trimmed by 4 bases and J by 5 bases, 15 bases remained unmatched.

What was sequenced was naive CD4+ T cells sorted from blood. The subset here: CD45RA+ positively selected. This TCR was recovered from a man between 18 and 35 years old in good health. The V and J genes are TRBV9 and TRBJ2-1, with 7 nucleotides matching TRBD2. DNA for the CDR3: TGTGCCAGCAGCTCGGGATTTTGGAGCGGGGTCCACAATGAGCAGTTCTTC. Translating gives CASSSGFWSGVHNEQFF.